This TCR beta chain is drawn from a study of identical twins. The CDR3 loop spans 11 amino acids. With 1 base removed from V and 11 bases from J, the gap between germline ends came to 7 bases. CDR1 is SNHLY and CDR2 is FYNNEI in the germline V gene. A single record per CDR3 protein comes from TCRdb applying MiXCR to the 5' RACE reads. The data hold roughly 750,000 distinct CDR3 sequences, with around 21% observed a single time. This clonotype was seen a handful of times. Its antigen is unknown. Overall study findings and caveats: Twins showed weaker excess sharing in their beta out-of-frame sequences.

These data were also reused for a study on T cells expressing NK-cell markers. That report adds: Among the eight sequenced donors, seven tested HCMV-seropositive and one tested seronegative. As a fraction of CD8+ T cells, dominant NKG2C+ clonotypes reached roughly 1.0-7.5% in 5 to 7 donors.

The material sequenced was PBMCs. The rearrangement joins TRBV2 to TRBJ2-3; no firm D call. This sequence was found in a woman aged 18-29 years in good health. Here the CDR3 DNA reads TGTGCCAGCAGTGAAGGTGTTAGGCAGTATTTT. As protein: CASSEGVRQYF.